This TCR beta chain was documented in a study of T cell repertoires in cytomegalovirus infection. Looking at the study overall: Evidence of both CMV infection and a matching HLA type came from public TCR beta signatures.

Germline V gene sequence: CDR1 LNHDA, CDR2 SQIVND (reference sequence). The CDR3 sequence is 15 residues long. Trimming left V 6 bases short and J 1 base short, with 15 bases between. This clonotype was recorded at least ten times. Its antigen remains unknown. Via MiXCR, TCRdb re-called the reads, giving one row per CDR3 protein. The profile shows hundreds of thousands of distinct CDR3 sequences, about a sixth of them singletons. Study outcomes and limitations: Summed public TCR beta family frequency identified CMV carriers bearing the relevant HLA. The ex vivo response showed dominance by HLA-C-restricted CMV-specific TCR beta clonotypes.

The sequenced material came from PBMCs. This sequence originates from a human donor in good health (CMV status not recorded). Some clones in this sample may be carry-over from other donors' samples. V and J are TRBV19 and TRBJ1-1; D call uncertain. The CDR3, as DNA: TGTGCCAGTAGCCAGTGGAGTTCAGGGAACACTGAAGCTTTCTTT. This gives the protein CASSQWSSGNTEAFF.